Listed below are T cell receptor beta chains from one sample, sequenced in a study of Ad26.COV2.S vaccination and SARS-CoV-2 variants. Data came from immunoSEQ multiplex PCR; TCRdb stores just in-frame clones and leaves some out. The sample contains just under 250,000 clones, around nine tenths of which appear only once. The material was peripheral blood, obtained in a trial of Ad26.COV2.S vaccine versus placebo. The receptors come from a person aged 18 to 59 who received the Ad26.COV2.S COVID-19 vaccine or a placebo. The CDR3 runs from the conserved cysteine through the conserved F or W. Each record gives: clone size, V gene, D gene, J gene, CDR3 DNA, CDR3 protein. The D gene is left open where the match is weak. The listing skips clone size in some rows; elsewhere it reads once, few, many or a size class.

clone_size: NA; v_call: TRBV6-5; d_call: NA; j_call: TRBJ1-1; cdr3_nt: TGTGCCAGCAGTCTCGAACAGGGTCTGAGATTCGCTTTCTTT; cdr3_aa: CASSLEQGLRFAFF
clone_size: once; v_call: TRBV10-2; d_call: NA; j_call: TRBJ1-2; cdr3_nt: TGCGCCAGCAGTGAGTCGAAGAGGGGCTACACCTTC; cdr3_aa: CASSESKRGYTF
clone_size: NA; v_call: TRBV7-2; d_call: NA; j_call: TRBJ2-7; cdr3_nt: TGTGCCAGCACCCAATCCGGCGGGGTATACGAGCAGTACTTC; cdr3_aa: CASTQSGGVYEQYF
clone_size: NA; v_call: TRBV7-9; d_call: NA; j_call: TRBJ2-4; cdr3_nt: TGTGCCAGCAGCAACCGGGCAGGAGAGGGGGTGGCCAAAAACATTCAGTACTTC; cdr3_aa: CASSNRAGEGVAKNIQYF
clone_size: NA; v_call: TRBV5-1; d_call: NA; j_call: TRBJ2-4; cdr3_nt: TGCGCCAGCAGCTCAACACCCGTCGGTGGTAACATTCAGTACTTC; cdr3_aa: CASSSTPVGGNIQYF
clone_size: NA; v_call: TRBV6-5; d_call: TRBD1; j_call: TRBJ2-5; cdr3_nt: TGTGCCAGCAAGGGGGCATCCGAGACCCAGTACTTC; cdr3_aa: CASKGASETQYF
clone_size: NA; v_call: TRBV7-2; d_call: NA; j_call: TRBJ1-1; cdr3_nt: TGTGCCAGCAGCTTAGTGTCAGGATTGAACACTGAAGCTTTCTTT; cdr3_aa: CASSLVSGLNTEAFF
clone_size: NA; v_call: TRBV15; d_call: NA; j_call: TRBJ2-2; cdr3_nt: TGTGCCACCAGCAGACAGGGAGTGGCGACCGGGGAGCTGTTTTTT; cdr3_aa: CATSRQGVATGELFF
clone_size: NA; v_call: TRBV3-1/TRBV3-2; d_call: NA; j_call: TRBJ2-7; cdr3_nt: TGTGCCAGCAGCCAAGATCCCGCCTACGAGCAGTACTTC; cdr3_aa: CASSQDPAYEQYF
clone_size: NA; v_call: TRBV6-2/TRBV6-3; d_call: NA; j_call: TRBJ2-1; cdr3_nt: TGTGCCAGCAGTGACCACCCCTGGGTAGATGAGCAGTTCTTC; cdr3_aa: CASSDHPWVDEQFF
clone_size: NA; v_call: TRBV24-1; d_call: NA; j_call: TRBJ1-4; cdr3_nt: TGTGCCACCAGTGAACAGGGTCCTAATGAAAAACTGTTTTTT; cdr3_aa: CATSEQGPNEKLFF
clone_size: once; v_call: TRBV14; d_call: NA; j_call: TRBJ2-2; cdr3_nt: TGTGCCAGCAGCTTCTCCAGCGGGGAGCTGTTTTTT; cdr3_aa: CASSFSSGELFF
clone_size: NA; v_call: TRBV12-3/TRBV12-4; d_call: NA; j_call: TRBJ2-1; cdr3_nt: TGTGCCAGCAGTTCTTACAATGAGCAGTTCTTC; cdr3_aa: CASSSYNEQFF
clone_size: NA; v_call: TRBV4-1; d_call: NA; j_call: TRBJ1-1; cdr3_nt: TGCGCCAGCAGCCGGTCGAAGGGTACCTACACTGAAGCTTTCTTT; cdr3_aa: CASSRSKGTYTEAFF
clone_size: once; v_call: TRBV5-6; d_call: TRBD1; j_call: TRBJ2-1; cdr3_nt: TGTGCCAGCAGCTCGACAGGGGAGGATGAGCAGTTCTTC; cdr3_aa: CASSSTGEDEQFF
clone_size: NA; v_call: TRBV30; d_call: NA; j_call: TRBJ2-7; cdr3_nt: TGTGCCGGTCATGCCAGCTCCTACGAGCAGTACTTC; cdr3_aa: CAGHASSYEQYF
clone_size: NA; v_call: TRBV6-5; d_call: NA; j_call: TRBJ1-4; cdr3_nt: TGTGCCAGCAGACCCGCAGGAGCAACTAATGAAAAACTGTTTTTT; cdr3_aa: CASRPAGATNEKLFF